These 20 T cell receptor beta chains were all obtained from the same sample, sequenced in a study of tumor-infiltrating lymphocytes in primary liver carcinoma. Without any cell sorting, about 18-31 mg of bulk tissue yielded co-extracted RNA and DNA. Starting material of roughly 550 ng total RNA yielded TCR beta cDNA via a constant-region primer. Library construction for TCR beta comprised three nested multiplex PCR rounds performed with slightly modified ARM-PCR. The study ran its first two PCR rounds for about 11 cycles each, using TRBV1-TRBV30 forward primers and a C-beta reverse primer. Each CDR3 protein gets one entry after TCRdb re-called the multiplex PCR reads with MiXCR. The data contain about 60,000 distinct CDR3 sequences, roughly 70% of them singletons. Sequenced material: liver tumor tissue from sampling region 4. This sample's subset: tumor region T4, right-lateral pole. The receptor source for this set is a man aged 40-49 years with primary liver carcinoma and hepatitis B virus infection.

Of note for this clonotype: At one end the junction does not follow the germline gene, possibly because of a read error. The chain combines TRBV25-1 with TRBJ1-1, with D maybe TRBD1 (5 bases). Per germline, CDR1 MGHDK and CDR2 SYGVNS. CDR3 size: 13 residues. The CDR3: CVSGGPSNTEAFF. As DNA, the CDR3 is TGTGTCAGCGGGGGACCCTCGAACACTGAAGCTTTCTTT.

Details on this clonotype: Since the CDR3 does not end with the conserved phenylalanine or tryptophan, this likely comes from a read error. It is unclear where the CDR3 begins or ends on the DNA, so no DNA is shown, and the CDR3 is as TCRdb lists it. The chain recombines TRBV7-9 with TRBJ2-5; no DNA check was done on the table's D call, TRBD1. Germline V gene lookup returns CDR1 SEHNR and CDR2 FQNEAQ (reference sequence). Inclusive of both ends, the CDR3 amounts to 15 amino acids. The CDR3 sequence: CASSSRGGLQETQYL.

This clonotype has a handful of counts. Its ends do not fully match the called genes, so a read error is possible. V and J are TRBV4-3 and TRBJ2-7; 7 nucleotides match TRBD2. CDR1 and CDR2 (germline): LGHNA, YSLEER. The CDR3 spans 15 residues. The chain's CDR3 is CASNQDRASGYEQYF. CDR3 nucleotides: TGCGCCAGCAACCAAGATCGGGCTAGCGGCTACGAGCAGTACTTC.

A remark on this clonotype: Likely a read error: the CDR3 ends without its conserved phenylalanine or tryptophan. V and J are TRBV4-1 and TRBJ2-1; D is undetermined. Germline values: CDR1 MGHRA, CDR2 YSYEKL. The CDR3 totals 15 residues. V lost 4 bases, J lost 5 bases, and 15 bases lay in between. The CDR3 reads CASSPLAKNNNEQFL. The CDR3 DNA sequence: TGCGCCAGCAGCCCGCTCGCTAAGAACAACAATGAGCAGTTCTTA.

This chain connects TRBV11-2 to TRBJ2-7, with 10 bases identical to TRBD1. The CDR3 contains 14 residues. Germline CDR1 SGHAT, CDR2 FQNNGV. Trimming removed 5 bases from V and 9 bases from J; junction bases left unmatched: 10. The CDR3 is CASSHTTGGGVQYF. The CDR3 DNA sequence: TGTGCCAGCAGCCACACGACAGGGGGCGGGGTGCAGTACTTC. Combining the CDR3 with reference TRBV11-2 and TRBJ2-7 gives the whole variable domain EAGVAQSPRYKIIEKRQSVAFWCNPISGHATLYWYQQILGQGPKLLIQFQNNGVVDDSQLPKDRFSAERLKGVDSTLKIQPAKLEDSAVYLCASSHTTGGGVQYFGPGTRLTVT.

A remark on this clonotype: A read error may account for a junction end that differs from germline. This chain connects TRBV6-2 or TRBV6-3 to TRBJ1-1; D gene ambiguous. The CDR3 runs 14 residues. Looked up from germline, CDR1 is MNHEY and CDR2 is SVGEGT. The CDR3 DNA is TGTACCAGTAGTTACCCAGAGCTGAACACTGAGGCTTTCTTT. It yields the protein CTSSYPELNTEAFF.

For this clonotype: The germline gene is not matched at one end of the junction; a read error may be the cause. V usage is TRBV10-3 and J usage is TRBJ2-2; TRBD2 is a possible D gene (6 bases). CDR1 ENHRY and CDR2 SYGVKD come from the germline V gene. The CDR3 consists of 17 residues. The CDR3 nucleotides read TGTGTCATCAGTGAATCGGGCGGGACCAGGAACACCGGGGAGCTGTTTTTT. Amino acids: CVISESGGTRNTGELFF.

Worth noting for this clonotype: A read error may be the cause here, since a much bigger clone is one base away. The CDR3 carries no conserved terminal phenylalanine or tryptophan, so it likely arises from a read error. The chain couples TRBV5-1 to TRBJ2-1, with 8 bases lining up with TRBD2. J was trimmed by 8 bases and V by 3 bases; bases with no gene match: 7. CDR1 and CDR2 (germline): SGHRS, YFSETQ. There are 14 residues in the CDR3. Written as DNA, the CDR3 is TGCGCCAGCAGCTCTGCCGGGAGGGCCGATGAGCAGTTCTCC. Translated: CASSSAGRADEQFS.

Turning to this clonotype: At one end the junction does not follow the germline gene, possibly because of a read error. The rearrangement links TRBV11-2 to TRBJ2-5; tentatively, D is TRBD1 or TRBD2 (5 bases each). The V gene's germline CDR1 is SGHAT and CDR2 FQNNGV. This CDR3 has 16 amino acids. Here the CDR3 DNA reads TGTGCCATCAGCCATACTCCTGGCTGGGGGAAAGATACCCAGTACTTC. Its protein is CAISHTPGWGKDTQYF.

Details on this clonotype: A clone one base away is much larger, so this may be a read error. The chain recombines TRBV5-1 with TRBJ2-1; TRBD1 might be the D (5 bases). CDR1 is SGHRS, CDR2 YFSETQ, per germline. V lost 0 bases and J lost 2, with 9 bases in between. This CDR3 region has 15 residues. The CDR3 loop is CASSLVGAPYNEQFF. DNA of the CDR3: TGCGCCAGCAGCTTGGTTGGGGCGCCCTACAATGAGCAGTTCTTC. Full variable domain (outside the CDR3, taken from reference TRBV5-1 and TRBJ2-1): KAGVTQTPRYLIKTRGQQVTLSCSPISGHRSVSWYQQTPGQGLQFLFEYFSETQRNKGNFPGRFSGRQFSNSRSEMNVSTLELGDSALYLCASSLVGAPYNEQFFGPGTRLTVL.

For this clonotype: This sequence may be a read error, since a much larger clone differs from it by one base. The chain recombines TRBV2 with TRBJ2-7; 11 nucleotides match TRBD2. V gave up 5 bases and J gave up 5 bases; unmatched junction bases: 5. From germline, CDR1 is SNHLY and CDR2 FYNNEI. The CDR3 length is 14 residues. CDR3: CASSHSGRDHEQYF. The CDR3 nucleotides are TGTGCCAGCAGTCATAGCGGGAGGGACCACGAGCAGTACTTC.

Details on this clonotype: A junction end diverges from the germline sequence, so it may reflect a read error. This chain links TRBV6-1 with TRBJ2-7, with D hard to call. The length of the CDR3 is 16 residues. Germline values: CDR1 MNHNS, CDR2 SASEGT. For the CDR3, the DNA is TGTGTCAGCAGTGTGCGTCTAGGAAACGGGTACTACGAGCAGTACTTC. Its protein product is CVSSVRLGNGYYEQYF.

This clonotype was observed a handful of times. Sequence at one end of the junction differs from germline and may be a read error. The chain carries TRBV11-2 and TRBJ2-2, with 7 nucleotides matching TRBD2. Germline V lookup: CDR1 SGHAT, CDR2 FQNNGV. There are 16 residues in the CDR3. As DNA, the CDR3 is TGTACCAGCAGCTCTTCTAGCGGCGCGAACACCGGGGAGCTGTTTTTT. Its translation is CTSSSSSGANTGELFF.

On this clonotype: The junction and the germline gene differ at one end; a read error may be behind it. V gene TRBV6-6 combines with J gene TRBJ1-3; no clear D gene. The germline V gene has CDR1 MNHNY and CDR2 SVGAGI (reference sequence). The CDR3 runs 15 residues. CDR3: CASSYEPSYGNIIYF. In DNA form, the CDR3 reads TGTGCCAGCAGTTATGAGCCGAGCTATGGAAACATCATATATTTT.

The chain is built from TRBV10-2 and TRBJ2-3, with unresolved D. The CDR3 runs to 14 residues. Trimming left V 7 bases short and J 1 base short, with 12 bases between. Germline V lookup: CDR1 WSHSY, CDR2 SAAADI. The CDR3 spells CASKGSPCTDTQYF. DNA for the CDR3: TGCGCCAGCAAGGGCTCGCCGTGCACAGATACGCAGTATTTT.

A word on this clonotype: One junction end disagrees with the germline gene, perhaps due to a read error. The genes are TRBV9 and TRBJ2-7; 8 nucleotides align to TRBD1. CDR1 and CDR2 from the germline V gene are SGDLS and YYNGEE. This CDR3 has 14 residues. The CDR3 DNA reads as TGTGTCAGCAGCGTGGGGACAGGAATATACGAGCAGTACTTC. Translating gives CVSSVGTGIYEQYF.

This clonotype was seen once. A single base separates this from a much larger clone, so it may be a read error. The rearrangement joins TRBV5-4 to TRBJ2-7, with TRBD1 matching over 7 bases. The CDR3 contains 13 residues. The germline V gene has CDR1 SGHNT and CDR2 YYREEE (reference sequence). V lost 2 bases and J lost 5; bases outside the gene matches: 4. CDR3 amino acids: CASSLQGQDEQYF. CDR3 in DNA: TGTGCCAGCAGCTTACAGGGGCAGGACGAGCAGTACTTC.

With respect to this clonotype: A clone one base away is much larger, so this may be a read error. This rearrangement joins TRBV11-2 to TRBJ1-5, with D possibly called TRBD1 or TRBD2 (6 bases each). The J call is doubtful: the DNA matches TRBJ2-3 better. Germline V gene lookup returns CDR1 SGHAT and CDR2 FQNNGV. CDR3 length: 16 amino acids. The CDR3 loop reads CASSLKGGLTNQSQYF. CDR3 in DNA: TGTGCCAGCAGCCTAAAAGGGGGACTGACGAATCAGTCCCAGTATTTT.

Comment on this clonotype: A clone one base away is much larger, so this may be a read error. V gene TRBV2 combines with J gene TRBJ1-4, with a possible D match to TRBD1 (6 bases). The CDR3 spans 13 residues. V lost 7 bases and J 5 bases, leaving 11 bases between the germline ends. The V gene's germline CDR1 is SNHLY and CDR2 FYNNEI. The CDR3 nucleotides read TGTGCCAGCAAAGGACAGTTAAATGAAAAACTGTTTTTT. Translating gives CASKGQLNEKLFF.

A remark on this clonotype: One end of the junction does not line up with germline, which may come from a read error. This chain connects TRBV29-1 to TRBJ2-1, with unresolved D. Germline V gene lookup returns CDR1 SQVTM and CDR2 ANQGSEA. This CDR3 has 11 residues. The CDR3: CSVESRDEEFF. CDR3 DNA sequence: TGCAGCGTTGAATCGCGAGATGAGGAGTTCTTC.